Each of the 2 T cell receptor beta chains below was sequenced from the same sample in a study of blood T cell repertoires in COVID-19. Repertoires were generated with immunoSEQ multiplex PCR, while TCRdb's copy carries only in-frame clones and drops some. The data contain 200,000 to 300,000 clones, over 80% of them singletons. Sequencing was done on a sample of PBMCs or T cells enriched from blood (not recorded which). All receptors come from a man aged 50 to 60 who had been exposed to COVID-19.

This sequence joins TRBV30 and TRBJ1-6; D remains unclear. This CDR3 is 14 amino acids long. V was clipped by 0 bases and J by 7 bases, with 10 bases between them. Germline lookup yields CDR1 GTSNPN and CDR2 SVGIG (reference sequence). This CDR3 reads CAWSVAGTNSPLHF. The DNA of the CDR3 is TGTGCCTGGAGTGTAGCAGGAACGAATTCACCCCTCCACTTT.

The chain is built from TRBV3-1 (or the pseudogene TRBV3-2) and TRBJ1-5; D unresolved. Trimming took off 1 base at V and 4 bases at J, with 11 bases between the two ends. In germline, CDR1 is LGHDT, CDR2 YNNKEL (reference sequence). The CDR3 sequence is 15 residues long. The CDR3 reads CASSQGMEPNQPQHF. The CDR3 DNA reads TGTGCCAGCAGCCAAGGGATGGAGCCGAATCAGCCCCAGCATTTT.